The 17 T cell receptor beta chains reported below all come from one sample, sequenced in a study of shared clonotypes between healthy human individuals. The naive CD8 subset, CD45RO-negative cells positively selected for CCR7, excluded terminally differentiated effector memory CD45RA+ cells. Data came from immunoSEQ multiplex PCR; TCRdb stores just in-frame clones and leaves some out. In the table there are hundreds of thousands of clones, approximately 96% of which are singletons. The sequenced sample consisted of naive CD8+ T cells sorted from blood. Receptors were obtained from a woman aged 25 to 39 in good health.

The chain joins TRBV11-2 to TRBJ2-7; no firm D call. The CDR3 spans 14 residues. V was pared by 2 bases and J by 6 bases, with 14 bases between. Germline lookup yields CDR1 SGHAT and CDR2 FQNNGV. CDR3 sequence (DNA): TGTGCCAGCAGCTTATTAGACATCGTGGGCGAGCAGTACTTC. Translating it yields CASSLLDIVGEQYF.

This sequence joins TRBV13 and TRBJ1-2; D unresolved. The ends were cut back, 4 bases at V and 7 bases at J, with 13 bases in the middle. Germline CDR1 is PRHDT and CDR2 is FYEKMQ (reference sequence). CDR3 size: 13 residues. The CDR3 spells CASSSLPSGGYTF. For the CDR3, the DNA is TGTGCCAGCAGCTCTCTCCCCTCGGGTGGCTACACCTTC.

CDR3 coding DNA: TGTGCCAGCAGCTTATACAGGGGGTCCTACAATGAGCAGTTCTTC. Translated: CASSLYRGSYNEQFF. This chain joins TRBV11-3 and TRBJ2-1; 8 nucleotides align to TRBD1. The CDR3 extends over 15 amino acids. V shed 2 bases and J 1 base; nucleotides not matched to a gene: 1. Germline V gives CDR1 SGHNT, CDR2 YENEEA.

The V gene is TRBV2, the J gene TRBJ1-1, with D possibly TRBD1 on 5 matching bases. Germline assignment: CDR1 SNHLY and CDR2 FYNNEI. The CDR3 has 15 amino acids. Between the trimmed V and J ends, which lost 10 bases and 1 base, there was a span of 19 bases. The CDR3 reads CATLDIIFPNTEAFF. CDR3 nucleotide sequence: TGTGCCACACTGGACATTATCTTTCCGAACACTGAAGCTTTCTTT.

The CDR3 region is CASSLGAGGYEQYF. The CDR3, as DNA: TGTGCCAGCAGCTTAGGAGCGGGGGGTTACGAGCAGTACTTC. The chain couples TRBV7-2 to TRBJ2-5; 9 bases are a match to TRBD2. TRBJ2-7 explains the end of the DNA better; the J call may be wrong. The germline V gene encodes CDR1 SGHTA and CDR2 FQGNSA. This CDR3 contains 14 residues.

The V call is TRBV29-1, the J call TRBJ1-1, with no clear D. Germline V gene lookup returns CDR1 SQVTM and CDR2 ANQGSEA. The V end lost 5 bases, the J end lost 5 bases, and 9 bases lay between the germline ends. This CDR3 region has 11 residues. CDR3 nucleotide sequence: TGCAGCGTTCATAGGGATACTGAAGCTTTCTTT. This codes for CSVHRDTEAFF.

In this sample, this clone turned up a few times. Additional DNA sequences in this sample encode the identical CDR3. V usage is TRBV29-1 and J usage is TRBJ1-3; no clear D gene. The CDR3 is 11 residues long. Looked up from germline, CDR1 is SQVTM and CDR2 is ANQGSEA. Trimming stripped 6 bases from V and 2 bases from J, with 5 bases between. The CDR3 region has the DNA TGCAGCGTGACTGCTGGAAACACCATATATTTT. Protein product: CSVTAGNTIYF. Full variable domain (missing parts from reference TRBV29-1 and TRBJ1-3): SAVISQKPSRDICQRGTSLTIQCQVDSQVTMMFWYRQQPGQSLTLIATANQGSEATYESGFVIDKFPISRPNLTFSTLTVSNMSPEDSSIYLCSVTAGNTIYFGEGSWLTVV.

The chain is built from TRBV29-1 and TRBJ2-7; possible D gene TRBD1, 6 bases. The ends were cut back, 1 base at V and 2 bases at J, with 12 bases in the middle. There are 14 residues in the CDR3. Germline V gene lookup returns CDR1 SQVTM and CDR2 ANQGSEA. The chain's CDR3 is CSVEGLQGPYEQYF. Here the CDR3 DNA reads TGCAGCGTTGAAGGGCTACAGGGACCCTACGAGCAGTACTTC.

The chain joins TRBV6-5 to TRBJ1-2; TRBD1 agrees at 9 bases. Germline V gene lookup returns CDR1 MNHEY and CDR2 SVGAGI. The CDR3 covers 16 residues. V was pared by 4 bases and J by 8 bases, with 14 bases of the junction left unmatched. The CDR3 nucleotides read TGTGCCAGCAGTTTGACAGGGGGTGACGGCTTTGACGGCTACACCTTC. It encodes CASSLTGGDGFDGYTF.

CDR3 region: CASSFGGLETQYF. In DNA form, the CDR3 reads TGTGCCAGCAGTTTCGGGGGGCTGGAGACCCAGTACTTC. The chain couples TRBV27 to TRBJ2-5; D might be TRBD2 (7 bases). The CDR3 covers 13 residues. The V gene lost 3 bases and the J gene lost 5 bases, with 10 bases spanning the gap. Germline CDR1 reads MNHEY; CDR2 reads SMNVEV (reference sequence).

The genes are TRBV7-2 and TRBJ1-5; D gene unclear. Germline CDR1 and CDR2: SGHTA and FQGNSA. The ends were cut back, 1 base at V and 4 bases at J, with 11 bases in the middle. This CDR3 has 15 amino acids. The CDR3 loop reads CASSLDLAGNQPQHF. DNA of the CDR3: TGTGCCAGCAGCTTAGACTTGGCAGGAAATCAGCCCCAGCATTTT. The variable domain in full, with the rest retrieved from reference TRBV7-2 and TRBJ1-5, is GAGVSQSPSNKVTEKGKDVELRCDPISGHTALYWYRQSLGQGLEFLIYFQGNSAPDKSGLPSDRFSAERTGGSVSTLTIQRTQQEDSAVYLCASSLDLAGNQPQHFGDGTRLSIL.

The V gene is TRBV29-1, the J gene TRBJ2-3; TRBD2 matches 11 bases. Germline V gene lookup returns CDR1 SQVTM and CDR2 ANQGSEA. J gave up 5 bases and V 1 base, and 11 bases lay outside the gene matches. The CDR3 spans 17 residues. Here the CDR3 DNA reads TGCAGCGTTGAAGGGGGCAGACTAGCGGGGACGCAAGATACGCAGTATTTT. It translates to CSVEGGRLAGTQDTQYF.

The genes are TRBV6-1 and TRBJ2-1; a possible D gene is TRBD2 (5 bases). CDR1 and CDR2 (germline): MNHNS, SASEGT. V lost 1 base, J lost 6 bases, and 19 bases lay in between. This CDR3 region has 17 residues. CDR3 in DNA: TGTGCCAGCAGTGAAGGCAACTCCGGTGGGGAGCTCAATGAGCAGTTCTTC. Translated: CASSEGNSGGELNEQFF.

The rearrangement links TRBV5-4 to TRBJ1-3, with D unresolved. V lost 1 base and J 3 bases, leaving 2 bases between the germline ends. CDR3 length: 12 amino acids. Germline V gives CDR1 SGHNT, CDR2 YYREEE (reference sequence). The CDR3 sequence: CASSLNGNTIYF. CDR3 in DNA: TGTGCCAGCAGCTTGAATGGAAACACCATATATTTT.

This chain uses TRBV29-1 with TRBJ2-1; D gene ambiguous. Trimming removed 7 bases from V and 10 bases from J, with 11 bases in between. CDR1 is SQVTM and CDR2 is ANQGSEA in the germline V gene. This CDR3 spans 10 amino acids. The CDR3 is CSARAAEQFF. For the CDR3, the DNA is TGCAGCGCCCGAGCCGCAGAGCAGTTCTTC.

This CDR3 is CASSLGLESYEQYF. The CDR3 DNA follows: TGTGCCAGCAGCTTGGGACTAGAGTCCTACGAGCAGTACTTC. The chain employs TRBV11-2 and TRBJ2-7, with TRBD2 matching over 8 bases. The CDR3 covers 14 residues. Unmatched junction bases numbered 2, after V lost 3 bases and J lost 1 base. Per germline, CDR1 SGHAT and CDR2 FQNNGV.

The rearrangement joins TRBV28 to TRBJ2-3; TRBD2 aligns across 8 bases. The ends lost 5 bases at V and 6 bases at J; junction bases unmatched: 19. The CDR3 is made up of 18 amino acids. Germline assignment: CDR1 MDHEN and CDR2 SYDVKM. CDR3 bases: TGTGCCAGCAGTCATGCCGGCGGAGCGGGAGAGGGGGGGGATACGCAGTATTTT. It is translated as CASSHAGGAGEGGDTQYF.